This entry features one TCR beta chain sequence. The trim removed 6 bases at V and 5 bases at J, leaving 6 bases unmatched. Germline assignment: CDR1 LNHDA and CDR2 SQIVND (reference sequence). This CDR3 has 13 residues. Followed over time, Seattle patients had been enrolled while infection was active. TCRdb's copy holds only in-frame clones and misses some; the assay was immunoSEQ multiplex PCR. The profile shows 97,000 or so clones, over 85% of them singletons. The data were taken from a study of blood T cell repertoires in COVID-19. Study context: Sites across the United States, Italy and Spain contributed samples from acute and convalescent COVID-19. T cells, B-cell-depleted T cells, or PBMCs provided the cDNA or gDNA that served as material.

The receptor was derived from a woman between 45 and 65 years old with COVID-19, enrolled during active disease. The sequenced material came from peripheral blood. The V call is TRBV19, the J call TRBJ1-2, with 7 bases identical to TRBD1. This CDR3 reads CASSPGGIYGYTF. As DNA, the CDR3 is TGTGCCAGTAGCCCAGGGGGAATTTATGGCTACACCTTC.